This T cell receptor beta chain is drawn from a study of identifying expanded T cells in peripheral blood. Clones were sequenced by immunoSEQ multiplex PCR, and TCRdb holds only the in-frame ones, with some missing. Of tens of thousands of clones listed, roughly 84% are singletons. The CDR3 runs 14 residues. The germline gives CDR1 MDHEN, CDR2 SYDVKM. The V gene lost 2 bases and the J gene lost 4 bases, with 9 bases spanning the gap. This sequence was found in a person aged 18 to 70 in good health. This chain uses TRBV28 with TRBJ1-3; a possible D gene is TRBD1 (6 bases). Material: blood. The CDR3 coding sequence is TGTGCCAGCAGTTTACCGAGGGGGGGAAACACCATATATTTT. This codes for CASSLPRGGNTIYF.